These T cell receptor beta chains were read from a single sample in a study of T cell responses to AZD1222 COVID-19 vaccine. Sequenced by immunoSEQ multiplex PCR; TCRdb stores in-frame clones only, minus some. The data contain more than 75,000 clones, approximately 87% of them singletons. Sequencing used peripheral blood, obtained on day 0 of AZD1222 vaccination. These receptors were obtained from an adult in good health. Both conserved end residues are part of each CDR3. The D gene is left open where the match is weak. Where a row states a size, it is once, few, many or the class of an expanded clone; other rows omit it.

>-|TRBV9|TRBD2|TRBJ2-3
TGTGCCAGCAGCGTAGGGCCTGGGGGGGAGACAGATACGCAGTATTTT
CASSVGPGGETDTQYF
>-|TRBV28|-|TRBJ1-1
TGTGCCAGCATGATAGACACTGAAGCTTTCTTT
CASMIDTEAFF
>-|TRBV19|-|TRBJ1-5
TGTGCCAGTAGTGGGGAGGGCCTTCCCAATCAGCCCCAGCATTTT
CASSGEGLPNQPQHF
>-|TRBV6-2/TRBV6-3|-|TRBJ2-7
TGTGCCAGCAGTTACCCTATCAAAGCTTTGGACTACGAGCAGTACTTC
CASSYPIKALDYEQYF
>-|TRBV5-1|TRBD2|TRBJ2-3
TGCGCCAGCAGCATAGGACTAGCCCAACCAGATACGCAGTATTTT
CASSIGLAQPDTQYF
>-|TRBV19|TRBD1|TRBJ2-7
TGTGCCAGTAGTAAAACCGGGACAGGCTCCTACGAGCAGTACTTC
CASSKTGTGSYEQYF
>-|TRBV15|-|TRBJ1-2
TGTGCCACCAGCAGAGATAGCAGCTATGGCTACACCTTC
CATSRDSSYGYTF
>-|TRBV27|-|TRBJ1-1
TGTGCCAGCAGTCACCGGGACGGGAACACTGAAGCTTTCTTT
CASSHRDGNTEAFF
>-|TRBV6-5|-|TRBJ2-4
TGTGCCAGCAGTTTTCCCGGTGAAAACATTCAGTACTTC
CASSFPGENIQYF
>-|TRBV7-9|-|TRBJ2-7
TGTGCCAGCAGCTTAGGGGTTGGGGGAGTTATGGACGAGCAGTACTTC
CASSLGVGGVMDEQYF
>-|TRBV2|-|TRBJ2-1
TGTGCCAGCAGTTCAGGGGCCGAGCAGTTCTTC
CASSSGAEQFF
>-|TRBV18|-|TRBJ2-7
TGTGCCAGCTCACCGCCCGGGACACCCTTTGGGGAGCAGTACTTC
CASSPPGTPFGEQYF
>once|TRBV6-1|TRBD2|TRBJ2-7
TGTGCCAGCAGTGAATGGGCCCCGGGACTAGCGGGCCTCTCCTACGAGCAGTACTTC
CASSEWAPGLAGLSYEQYF
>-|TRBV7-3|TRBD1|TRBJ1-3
TGTGCCAGCAGCCCGCAGGGGGGGCCGGGAAACACCATATATTTT
CASSPQGGPGNTIYF
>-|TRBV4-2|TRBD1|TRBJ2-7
TGTGCCAGCAGCCAAGGTGGCGCTGACAGGGCCCACGAGCAGTACTTC
CASSQGGADRAHEQYF
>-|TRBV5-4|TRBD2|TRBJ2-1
TGTGCCAGCAGCTTGGGACTAGCGGGAGGTGACAATGAGCAGTTCTTC
CASSLGLAGGDNEQFF
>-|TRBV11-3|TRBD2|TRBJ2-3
TGTGCCAGCAGCTCCGGTAGCGGGAGGGGGTTTGATACGCAGTATTTT
CASSSGSGRGFDTQYF